This T cell receptor (beta chain) was profiled in a study of cytomegalovirus exposure and HLA in healthy donors. The study's findings and limits: Associated with cytomegalovirus, according to the listing, were some 150 TCR beta chains. An analysis was carried out later, and it reportedly showed fewer N-insertions in an Asian-associated ancestry cluster than the approximately 700-donor mean.

This clone was counted between two and nine times. Its antigen is undetermined. Donors in the study were healthy people who gave bone marrow. CDR3 length: 15 residues. Per germline, CDR1 SGHVS and CDR2 FNYEAQ. The trim removed 2 bases at V and 6 bases at J, leaving 4 bases unmatched. PCR was performed using 60 Vbeta and 13 Jbeta primers. Here immunoSEQ multiplex PCR was the method, and the copy in TCRdb shows in-frame clones only, minus some. The sample consists of tens of thousands of clones, 70% to 85% of them appearing once. Material for sequencing was PBMCs. The chain uses TRBV7-6 and TRBJ2-3, with 11 bases matching TRBD2. This TCR derives from a human donor in good health. The CDR3 sequence is CASSLTSGRLDTQYF. DNA for the CDR3: TGTGCCAGCAGCTTAACTAGCGGGAGACTCGATACGCAGTATTTT.